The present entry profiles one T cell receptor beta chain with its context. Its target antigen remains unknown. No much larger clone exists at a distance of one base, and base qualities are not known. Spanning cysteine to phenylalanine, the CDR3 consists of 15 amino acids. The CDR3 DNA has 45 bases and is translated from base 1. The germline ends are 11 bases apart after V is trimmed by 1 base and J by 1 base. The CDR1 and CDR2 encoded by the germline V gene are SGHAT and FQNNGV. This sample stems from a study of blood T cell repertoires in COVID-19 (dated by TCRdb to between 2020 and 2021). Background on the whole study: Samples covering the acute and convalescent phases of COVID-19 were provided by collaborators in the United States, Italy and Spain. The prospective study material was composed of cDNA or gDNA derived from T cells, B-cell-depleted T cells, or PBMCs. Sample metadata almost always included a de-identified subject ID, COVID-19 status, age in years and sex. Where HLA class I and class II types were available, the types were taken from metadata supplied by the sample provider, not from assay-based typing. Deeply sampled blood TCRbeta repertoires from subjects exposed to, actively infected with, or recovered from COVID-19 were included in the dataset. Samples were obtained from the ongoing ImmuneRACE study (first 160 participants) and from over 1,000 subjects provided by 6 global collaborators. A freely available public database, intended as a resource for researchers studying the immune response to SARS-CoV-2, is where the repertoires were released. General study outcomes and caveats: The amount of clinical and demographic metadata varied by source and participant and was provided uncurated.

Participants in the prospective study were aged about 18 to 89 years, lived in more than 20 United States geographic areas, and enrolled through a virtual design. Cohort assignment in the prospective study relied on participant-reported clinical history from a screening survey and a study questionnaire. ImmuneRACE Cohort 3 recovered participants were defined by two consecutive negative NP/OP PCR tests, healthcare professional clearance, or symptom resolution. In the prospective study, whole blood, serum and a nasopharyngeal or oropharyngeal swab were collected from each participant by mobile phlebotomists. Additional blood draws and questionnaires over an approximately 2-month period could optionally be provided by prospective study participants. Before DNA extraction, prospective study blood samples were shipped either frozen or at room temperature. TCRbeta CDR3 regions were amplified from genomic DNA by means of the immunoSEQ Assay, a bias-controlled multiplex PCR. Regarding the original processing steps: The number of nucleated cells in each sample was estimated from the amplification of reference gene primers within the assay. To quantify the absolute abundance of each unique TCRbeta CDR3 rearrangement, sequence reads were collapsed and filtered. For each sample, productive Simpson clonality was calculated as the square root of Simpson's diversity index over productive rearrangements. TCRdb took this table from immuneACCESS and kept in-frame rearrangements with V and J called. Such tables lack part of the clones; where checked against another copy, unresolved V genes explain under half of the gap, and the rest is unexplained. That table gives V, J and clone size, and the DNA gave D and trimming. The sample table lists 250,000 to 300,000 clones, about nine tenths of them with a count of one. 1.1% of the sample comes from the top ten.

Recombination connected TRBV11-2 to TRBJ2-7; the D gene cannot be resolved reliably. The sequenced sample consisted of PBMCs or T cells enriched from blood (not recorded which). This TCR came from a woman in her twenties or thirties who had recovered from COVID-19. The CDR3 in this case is CASSLVAGLSYEQYF. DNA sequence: TGTGCCAGCAGCTTAGTGGCAGGCTTATCCTACGAGCAGTACTTC.